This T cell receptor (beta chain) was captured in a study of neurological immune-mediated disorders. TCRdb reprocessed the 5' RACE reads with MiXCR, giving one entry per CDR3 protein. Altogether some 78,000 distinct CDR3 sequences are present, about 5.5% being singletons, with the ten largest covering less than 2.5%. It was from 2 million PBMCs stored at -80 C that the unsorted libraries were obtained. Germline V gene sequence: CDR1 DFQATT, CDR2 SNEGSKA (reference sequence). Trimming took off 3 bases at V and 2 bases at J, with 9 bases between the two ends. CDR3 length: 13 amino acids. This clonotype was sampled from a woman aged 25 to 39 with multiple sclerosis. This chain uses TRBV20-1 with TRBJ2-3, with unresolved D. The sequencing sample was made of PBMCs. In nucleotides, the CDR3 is TGCAGTGCTAGGGGCGGATACACAGATACGCAGTATTTT. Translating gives CSARGGYTDTQYF.